The entry below gives a single TCR beta chain sequence along with its context. Per the authors' pipeline: Quantification of nucleated cells was approximated via reference gene primer amplification. TCRdb's table, derived via immunoSEQ multiplex PCR, lists solely in-frame clones and lacks some. Clone size and V and J calls were adopted from that table, with D and trimming inferred from the DNA. This table has 300,000 to 400,000 clones, around 82% appearing once. The sample belongs to a study of blood T cell repertoires in COVID-19. In the study overall: Collection of acute and convalescent COVID-19 samples took place in the United States, Italy and Spain. In each case, the material was cDNA or gDNA derived from T cells, B-cell-depleted T cells, or PBMCs.

The CDR3 totals 15 residues. The germline V gene encodes CDR1 SGHAT and CDR2 FQDESV (reference sequence). V was clipped by 3 bases and J by 1 base; unmatched bases: 2. What was sequenced was peripheral blood. The rearrangement links TRBV11-1 to TRBJ2-4; 8 bases line up with TRBD2. The sequence derives from a man younger than 45 with active or convalescent COVID-19. CDR3 nucleotides: TGTGCCAGCAGCTTTGGCGGGGGGGCCAAAAACATTCAGTACTTC. Its protein product is CASSFGGGAKNIQYF. The whole variable domain, remainder taken from reference TRBV11-1 and TRBJ2-4, is EAEVAQSPRYKITEKSQAVAFWCDPISGHATLYWYRQILGQGPELLVQFQDESVVDDSQLPKDRFSAERLKGVDSTLKIQPAELGDSAMYLCASSFGGGAKNIQYFGAGTRLSVL.